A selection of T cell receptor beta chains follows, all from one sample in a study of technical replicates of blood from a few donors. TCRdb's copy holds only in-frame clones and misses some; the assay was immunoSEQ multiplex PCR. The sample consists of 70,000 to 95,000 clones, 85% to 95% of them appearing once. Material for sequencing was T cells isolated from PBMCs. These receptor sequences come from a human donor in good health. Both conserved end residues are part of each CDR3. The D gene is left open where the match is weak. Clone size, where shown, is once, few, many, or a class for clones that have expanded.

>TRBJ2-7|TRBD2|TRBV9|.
TGTGCCAGCAGCGTAGGAGGCGGGAGGGACGAGCAGTACTTC
CASSVGGGRDEQYF
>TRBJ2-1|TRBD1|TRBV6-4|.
TGTGCCAGCAGTGACTCGATCTTAAAGGGGACAGGGCTCCCCAATGAGCAGTTCTTC
CASSDSILKGTGLPNEQFF
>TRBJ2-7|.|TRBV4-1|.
TGCGCCAGCAGCAACAAGTTTGCAGGGATAGCCTACGAGCAGTACTTC
CASSNKFAGIAYEQYF
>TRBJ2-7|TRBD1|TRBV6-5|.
TGTGCCAGCAGTCCCTCCGGGACAGGGTGGGACGAGCAGTACTTC
CASSPSGTGWDEQYF
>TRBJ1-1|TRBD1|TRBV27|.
TGTGCCAGCAGTTTGACAGGGGACACTGAAGCTTTCTTT
CASSLTGDTEAFF
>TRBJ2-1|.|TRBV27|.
TGTGCCAGCAGTGTAACTGACAGCTACAATGAGCAGTTCTTC
CASSVTDSYNEQFF
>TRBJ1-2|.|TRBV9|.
TGTGCCAGCACCCCCGGGACTGTCTATGGCTACACCTTC
CASTPGTVYGYTF
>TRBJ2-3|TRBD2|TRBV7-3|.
TGTGCCAGCAGCGCCCAAACTAGCGGGGGAGATACGCAGTATTTT
CASSAQTSGGDTQYF
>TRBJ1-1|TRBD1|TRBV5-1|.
TGCGCCAGCAGCTTGGTCGGAAGAATGACAGGGGCTGAAGCTTTCTTT
CASSLVGRMTGAEAFF
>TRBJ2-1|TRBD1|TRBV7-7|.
TGTGCTAGCAGCCCTAGTTCAGGGGGCCGAAATGAGCAGTTCTTC
CASSPSSGGRNEQFF
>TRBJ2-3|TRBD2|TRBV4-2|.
TGTGCCAGCAGCCAAGACCCACTAGCGGGGGTAGATACGCAGTATTTT
CASSQDPLAGVDTQYF
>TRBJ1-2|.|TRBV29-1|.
TGCAGCGTTACCGGAGTCTATGGCTACACCTTC
CSVTGVYGYTF
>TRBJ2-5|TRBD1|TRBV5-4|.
TGTGCCAGCAGCTTGAGGCAGGGGGTAGAGACCCAGTACTTC
CASSLRQGVETQYF
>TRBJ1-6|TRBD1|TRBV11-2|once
TGTGCTGCGATCGTCGGGGGACAGGGCTGTTCACCCCTCCACTTT
CAAIVGGQGCSPLHF
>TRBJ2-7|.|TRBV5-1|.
TGCGCCAGCAGCCTCGCTCCCCGAGGGTCCGAAAGCTCCTACGAGCAGTACTTC
CASSLAPRGSESSYEQYF
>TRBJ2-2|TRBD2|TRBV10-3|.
TGTGCCATCCGAGCGGGGACGAACACCGGGGAGCTGTTTTTT
CAIRAGTNTGELFF
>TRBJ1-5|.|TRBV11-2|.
TGTGCCAGCAGCTCCGCCAGGCAGGGTCAGCCCCAGCATTTT
CASSSARQGQPQHF
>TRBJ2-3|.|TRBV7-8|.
TGTGCCAGTAACCCTACTAGGGCAGTACCCACAGATACGCAGTATTTT
CASNPTRAVPTDTQYF
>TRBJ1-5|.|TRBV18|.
TGTGCCAGCTCACCACCCGCAGGGCATCAGCCCCAGCATTTT
CASSPPAGHQPQHF
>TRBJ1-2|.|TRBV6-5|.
TGTGCCAGCAGTTTTTTCTTCAGGGGCACCTATGGCTACACCTTC
CASSFFFRGTYGYTF
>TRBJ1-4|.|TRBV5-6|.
TGTGCCAGCAGCTTGGGGACAGTTGGAAATGAAAAACTGTTTTTT
CASSLGTVGNEKLFF
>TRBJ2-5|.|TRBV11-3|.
TGTGCCAGCAGCTTACGTGGGGGCGTAGAGACCCAGTACTTC
CASSLRGGVETQYF
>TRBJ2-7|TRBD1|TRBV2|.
TGTGCCAGCATGACAGGGGGACCCTACGAGCAGTACTTC
CASMTGGPYEQYF
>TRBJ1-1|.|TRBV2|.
TGTGCCTTTTTAGGGGAGGGGCTCACTGAAGCTTTCTTT
CAFLGEGLTEAFF
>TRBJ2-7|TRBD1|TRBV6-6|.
TGTGCCAGCAGTTCGGGACAGGTGGAAGTAGAGCAGTACTTC
CASSSGQVEVEQYF
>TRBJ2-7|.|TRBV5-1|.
TGCGCCAGCGGAATTTCTAGCCCTGAGTACGAGCAGTACTTC
CASGISSPEYEQYF
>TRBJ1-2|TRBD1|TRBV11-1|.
TGTGCCAGCAGCTTAGTATGGCGGGACAGGAGAAACTATGGCTACACCTTC
CASSLVWRDRRNYGYTF
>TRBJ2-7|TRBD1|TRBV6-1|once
TGTGCCAGCAGTTGGGACAGGGTTACCTACGAGCAGTACTTC
CASSWDRVTYEQYF
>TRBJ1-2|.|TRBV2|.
TGTGCCAGCAGTGAAGCGACAGGCACCTATGGCTACACCTTC
CASSEATGTYGYTF
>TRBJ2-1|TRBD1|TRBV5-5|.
TGTGCCAGCAGCTTTTCGGGCGCCTGGGACAGCTCCTACAATGAGCAGTTCTTC
CASSFSGAWDSSYNEQFF
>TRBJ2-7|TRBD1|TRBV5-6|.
TGTGCCAGCAGCTTGGGACAGGGCTACTACGAGCAGTACTTC
CASSLGQGYYEQYF
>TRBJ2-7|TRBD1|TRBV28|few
TGTGCCAGCAGATTGACAGGGGAACTCTTAAAGCAGTACTTC
CASRLTGELLKQYF
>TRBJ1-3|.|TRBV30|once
TGTGCCTGGAGTCGTGGAAACACCATATATTTT
CAWSRGNTIYF
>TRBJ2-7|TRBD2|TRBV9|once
TGTGCCAGCAGCCAAAGCGGGAGTGGAGAGCAGTACTTC
CASSQSGSGEQYF
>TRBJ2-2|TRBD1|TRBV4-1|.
TGCGCCAGCAGACGGGACAGGGGTTTCACCGGGGAGCTGTTTTTT
CASRRDRGFTGELFF
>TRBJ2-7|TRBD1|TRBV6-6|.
TGTGCCAGCAGTTACCCTCCCACAGGGGGCGGCTACGAGCAGTACTTC
CASSYPPTGGGYEQYF
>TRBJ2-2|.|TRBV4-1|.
TGCGCCAGCAGCCGGGCGACTACAACCGGGGAGCTGTTTTTT
CASSRATTTGELFF
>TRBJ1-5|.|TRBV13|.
TGTGCCAGCAGCAGAGGGCCAGGTCAGCCCCAGCATTTT
CASSRGPGQPQHF
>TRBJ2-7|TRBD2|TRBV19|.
TGTGCCAGTACGGGGGGTAACTCCTACGAGCAGTACTTC
CASTGGNSYEQYF
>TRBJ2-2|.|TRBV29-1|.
TGCAGCGTTGTCGCTGGAGGGTACTCTCATGTTCCTTCCGCCGGGGAGCTGTTTTTT
CSVVAGGYSHVPSAGELFF
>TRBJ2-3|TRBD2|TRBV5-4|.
TGTGCCAGCAGCTTCGGGACTAGCGGGGGTTCAGATACGCAGTATTTT
CASSFGTSGGSDTQYF
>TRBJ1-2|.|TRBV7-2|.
TGTGCCAGCAGCCCCGAGGCGGGGAACTATGGCTACACCTTC
CASSPEAGNYGYTF
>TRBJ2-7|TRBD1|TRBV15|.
TGTGCCACCAGCAGAGATCTCCCAGGGGGCTACGAGCAGTACTTC
CATSRDLPGGYEQYF
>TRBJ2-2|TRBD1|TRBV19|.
TGTGCCAGTCAAAATTGGGGACAGCACTCGAACACCGGGGAGCTGTTTTTT
CASQNWGQHSNTGELFF
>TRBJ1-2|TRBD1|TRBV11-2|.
TGTGCCAGCAGCGCCCTATCACAGGGGGCCATAGACTATGGCTACACCTTC
CASSALSQGAIDYGYTF
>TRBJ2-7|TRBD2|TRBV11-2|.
TGTGCCAGCAGCGCTACTAGCGGGAGGACCGAGCAGTACTTC
CASSATSGRTEQYF
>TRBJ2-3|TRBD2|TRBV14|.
TGTGCCAGCAGCCAAGGACTAGCGGGAGATCTTACGCAGTATTTT
CASSQGLAGDLTQYF
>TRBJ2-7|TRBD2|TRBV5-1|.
TGCGCCAGCAGCCCGGGACTAGCGGGAGTACACGAGCAGTACTTC
CASSPGLAGVHEQYF
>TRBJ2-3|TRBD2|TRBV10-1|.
TGCGCCAGTAGTCGACTAGCGGGAGGGGCAGATACGCAGTATTTT
CASSRLAGGADTQYF
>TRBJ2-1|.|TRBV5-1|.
TGCGCCAGCAGCCCTGACAGGCTAGGATACAATGAGCAGTTCTTC
CASSPDRLGYNEQFF
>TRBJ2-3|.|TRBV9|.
TGTGCCAGCAGCGTCAGTAGGGGAAAGACAGTCACAGATACGCAGTATTTT
CASSVSRGKTVTDTQYF
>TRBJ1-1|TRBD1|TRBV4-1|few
TGCGCCAGCAGCCACCGAGGGGGGACAGCCAACACTGAAGCTTTCTTT
CASSHRGGTANTEAFF
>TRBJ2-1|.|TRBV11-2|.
TGTGCCAGCAGCTTATCGTATGAGACCTACAATGAGCAGTTCTTC
CASSLSYETYNEQFF
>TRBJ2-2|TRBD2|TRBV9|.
TGTGCCAGCAGTCTCAGGACTAGCGGGAGGGTCGGGGAGCTGTTTTTT
CASSLRTSGRVGELFF
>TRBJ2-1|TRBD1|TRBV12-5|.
TGTGCTAGTGGTTTGGCCCTACCGGGACAGAACTACAATGAGCAGTTCTTC
CASGLALPGQNYNEQFF
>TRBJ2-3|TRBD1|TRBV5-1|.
TGCGCCAGCAGCTTGGGACAGGGAAGGGATACGCAGTATTTT
CASSLGQGRDTQYF
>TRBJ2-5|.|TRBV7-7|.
TGTGCCAGCAGCGTGAGGGTGGGACAAGAGACCCAGTACTTC
CASSVRVGQETQYF